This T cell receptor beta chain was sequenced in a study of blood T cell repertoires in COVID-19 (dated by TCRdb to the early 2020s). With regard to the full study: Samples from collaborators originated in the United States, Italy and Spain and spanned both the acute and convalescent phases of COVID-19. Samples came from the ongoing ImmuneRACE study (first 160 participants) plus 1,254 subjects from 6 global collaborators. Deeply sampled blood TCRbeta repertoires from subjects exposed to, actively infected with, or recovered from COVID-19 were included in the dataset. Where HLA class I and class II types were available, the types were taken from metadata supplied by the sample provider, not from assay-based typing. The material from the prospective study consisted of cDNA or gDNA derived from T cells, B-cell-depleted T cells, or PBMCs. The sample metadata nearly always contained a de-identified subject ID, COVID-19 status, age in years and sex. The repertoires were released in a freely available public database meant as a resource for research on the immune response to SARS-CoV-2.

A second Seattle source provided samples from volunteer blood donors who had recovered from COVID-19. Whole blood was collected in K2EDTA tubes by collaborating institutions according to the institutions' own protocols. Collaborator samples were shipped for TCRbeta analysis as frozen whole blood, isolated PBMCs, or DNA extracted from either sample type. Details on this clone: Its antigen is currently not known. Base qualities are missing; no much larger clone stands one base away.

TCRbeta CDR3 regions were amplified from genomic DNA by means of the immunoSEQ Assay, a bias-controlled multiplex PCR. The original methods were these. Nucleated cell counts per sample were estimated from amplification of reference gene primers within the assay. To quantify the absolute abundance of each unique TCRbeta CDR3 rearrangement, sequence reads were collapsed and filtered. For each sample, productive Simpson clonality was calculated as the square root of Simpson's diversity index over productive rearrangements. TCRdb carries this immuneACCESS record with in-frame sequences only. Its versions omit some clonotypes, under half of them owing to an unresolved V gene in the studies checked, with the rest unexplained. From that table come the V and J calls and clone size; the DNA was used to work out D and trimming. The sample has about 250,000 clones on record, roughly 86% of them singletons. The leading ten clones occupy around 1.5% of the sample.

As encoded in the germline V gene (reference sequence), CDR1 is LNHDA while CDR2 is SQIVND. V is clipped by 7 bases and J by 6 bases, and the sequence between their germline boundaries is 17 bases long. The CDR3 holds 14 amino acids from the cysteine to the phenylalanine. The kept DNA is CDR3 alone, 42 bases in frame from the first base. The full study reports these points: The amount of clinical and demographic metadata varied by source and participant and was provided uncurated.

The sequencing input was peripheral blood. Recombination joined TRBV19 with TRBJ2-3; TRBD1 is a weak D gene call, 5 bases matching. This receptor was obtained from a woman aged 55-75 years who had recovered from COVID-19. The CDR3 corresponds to CASTQGTGSDTQYF. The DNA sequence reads TGTGCCAGTACCCAGGGTACAGGTTCGGATACGCAGTATTTT.